This T cell receptor beta chain came from a study of cytomegalovirus exposure and HLA in healthy donors. The donors comprised healthy bone marrow donors. The study's findings and limits: TCR beta V- and J-gene trimming was later associated with a missense DCLRE1C variant.

Primers: 60 Vbeta forward and 13 Jbeta reverse. Clones were sequenced by immunoSEQ multiplex PCR, and TCRdb holds only the in-frame ones, with some missing. Of about 140,000 clones listed, around 80% were seen once; the top ten hold under 7.5%. V shed 1 base and J shed 7 bases, with 11 bases lying between them. Germline V gene data show CDR1 as PRHDT and CDR2 as FYEKMQ (reference sequence). The CDR3 contains 13 residues. Points on this clone: The antigen is undetermined.

The chain employs TRBV13 and TRBJ2-7; D not certain. This receptor was taken from a man aged 35 to 55 in good health and CMV-seropositive. What was sequenced was PBMCs. CDR3: CASSLAILREQYF. CDR3 in DNA: TGTGCCAGCAGCTTAGCGATCTTACGGGAGCAGTACTTC. Full variable domain (outside the CDR3, taken from reference TRBV13 and TRBJ2-7): AAGVIQSPRHLIKEKRETATLKCYPIPRHDTVYWYQQGPGQDPQFLISFYEKMQSDKGSIPDRFSAQQFSDYHSELNMSSLELGDSALYFCASSLAILREQYFGPGTRLTVT.